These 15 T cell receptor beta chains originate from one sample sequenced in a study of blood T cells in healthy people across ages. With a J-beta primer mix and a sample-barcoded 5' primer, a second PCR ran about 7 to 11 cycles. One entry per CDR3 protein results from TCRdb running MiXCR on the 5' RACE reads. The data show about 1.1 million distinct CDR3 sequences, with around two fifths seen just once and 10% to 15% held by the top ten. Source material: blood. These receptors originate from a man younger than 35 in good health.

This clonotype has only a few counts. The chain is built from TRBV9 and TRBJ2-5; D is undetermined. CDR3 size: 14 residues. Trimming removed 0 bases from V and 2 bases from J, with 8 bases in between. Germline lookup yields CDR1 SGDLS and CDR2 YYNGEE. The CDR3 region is CASSVESRQETQYF. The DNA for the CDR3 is TGTGCCAGCAGCGTAGAATCCAGACAAGAGACCCAGTACTTC.

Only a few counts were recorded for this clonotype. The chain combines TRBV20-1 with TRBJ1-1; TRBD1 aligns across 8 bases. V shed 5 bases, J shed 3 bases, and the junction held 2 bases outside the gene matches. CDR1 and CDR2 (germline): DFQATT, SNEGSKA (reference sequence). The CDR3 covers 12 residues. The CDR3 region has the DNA TGCAGTGCTTCGGACAGGGACACTGAAGCTTTCTTT. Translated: CSASDRDTEAFF.

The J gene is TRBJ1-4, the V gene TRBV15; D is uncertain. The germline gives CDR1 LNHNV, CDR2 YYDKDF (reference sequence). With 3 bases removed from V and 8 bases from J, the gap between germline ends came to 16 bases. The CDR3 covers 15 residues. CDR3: CATSSTANNREKLFF. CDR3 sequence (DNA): TGTGCCACCAGCAGTACAGCTAACAATAGGGAAAAACTGTTTTTT. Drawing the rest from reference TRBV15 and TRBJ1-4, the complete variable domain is DAMVIQNPRYQVTQFGKPVTLSCSQTLNHNVMYWYQQKSSQAPKLLFHYYDKDFNNEADTPDNFQSRRPNTSFCFLDIRSPGLGDTAMYLCATSSTANNREKLFFGSGTQLSVL.

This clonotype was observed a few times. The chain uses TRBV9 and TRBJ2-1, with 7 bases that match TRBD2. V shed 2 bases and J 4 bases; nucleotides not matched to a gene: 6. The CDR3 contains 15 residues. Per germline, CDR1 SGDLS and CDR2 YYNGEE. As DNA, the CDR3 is TGTGCCAGCAGCGTTTCATCGGGGGGATACAATGAGCAGTTCTTC. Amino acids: CASSVSSGGYNEQFF.

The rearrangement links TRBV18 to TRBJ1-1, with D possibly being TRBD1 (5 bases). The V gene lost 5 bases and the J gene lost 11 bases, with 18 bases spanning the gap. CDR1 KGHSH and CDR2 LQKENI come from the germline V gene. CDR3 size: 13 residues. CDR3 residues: CASSSLQVDEAFF. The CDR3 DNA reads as TGTGCCAGCTCATCACTACAGGTGGACGAGGCTTTCTTT.

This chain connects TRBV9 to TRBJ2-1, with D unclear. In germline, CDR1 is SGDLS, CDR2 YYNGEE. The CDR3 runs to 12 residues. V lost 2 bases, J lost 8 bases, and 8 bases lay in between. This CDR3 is CASSVTSDEQFF. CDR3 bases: TGTGCCAGCAGCGTCACGTCCGATGAGCAGTTCTTC.

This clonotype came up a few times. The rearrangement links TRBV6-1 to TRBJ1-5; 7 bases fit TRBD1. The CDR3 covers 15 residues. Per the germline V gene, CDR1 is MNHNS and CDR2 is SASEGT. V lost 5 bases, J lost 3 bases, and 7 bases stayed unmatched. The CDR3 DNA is TGTGCCAGCAGTACGACAGGGACTTCCAATCAGCCCCAGCATTTT. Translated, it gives CASSTTGTSNQPQHF.

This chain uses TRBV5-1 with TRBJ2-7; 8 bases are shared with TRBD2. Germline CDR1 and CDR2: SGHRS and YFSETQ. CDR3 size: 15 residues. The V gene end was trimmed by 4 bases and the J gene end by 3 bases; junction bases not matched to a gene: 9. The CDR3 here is CASSLTGTSLYEQYF. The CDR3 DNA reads TGCGCCAGCAGCCTAACCGGGACTAGTCTCTACGAGCAGTACTTC.

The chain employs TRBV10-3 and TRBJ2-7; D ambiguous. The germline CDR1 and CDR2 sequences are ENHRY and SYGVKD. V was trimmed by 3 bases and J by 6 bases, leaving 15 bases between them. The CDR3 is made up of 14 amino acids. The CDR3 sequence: CAISDAGPLREQYF. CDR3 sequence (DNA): TGTGCCATCAGTGATGCCGGGCCCCTCCGCGAGCAGTACTTC.

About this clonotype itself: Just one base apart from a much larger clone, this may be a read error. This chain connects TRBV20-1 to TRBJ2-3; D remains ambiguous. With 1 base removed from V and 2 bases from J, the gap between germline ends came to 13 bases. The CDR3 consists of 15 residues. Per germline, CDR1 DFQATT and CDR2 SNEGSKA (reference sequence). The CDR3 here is CSARGVAEPTDTQYF. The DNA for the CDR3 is TGCAGTGCTAGAGGAGTGGCCGAACCCACAGATACGCAGTATTTT.

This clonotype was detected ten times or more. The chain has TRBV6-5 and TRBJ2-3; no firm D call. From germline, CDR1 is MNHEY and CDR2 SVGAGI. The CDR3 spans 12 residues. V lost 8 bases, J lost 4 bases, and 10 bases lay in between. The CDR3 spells CASGLRADTQYF. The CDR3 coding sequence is TGTGCCAGCGGTTTACGGGCAGATACGCAGTATTTT.

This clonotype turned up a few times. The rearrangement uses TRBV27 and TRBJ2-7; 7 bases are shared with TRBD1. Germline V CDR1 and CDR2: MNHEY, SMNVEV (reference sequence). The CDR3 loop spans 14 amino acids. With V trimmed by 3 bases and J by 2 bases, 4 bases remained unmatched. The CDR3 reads CASSFGDRAYEQYF. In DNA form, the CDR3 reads TGTGCCAGCAGTTTTGGAGACAGGGCCTACGAGCAGTACTTC.

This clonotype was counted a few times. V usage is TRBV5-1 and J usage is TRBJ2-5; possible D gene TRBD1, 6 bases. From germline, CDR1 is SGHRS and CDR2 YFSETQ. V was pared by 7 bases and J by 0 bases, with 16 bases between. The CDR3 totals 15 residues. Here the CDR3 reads CASSVQGSHQETQYF. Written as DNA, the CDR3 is TGCGCCAGCTCGGTCCAGGGGAGTCACCAAGAGACCCAGTACTTC.

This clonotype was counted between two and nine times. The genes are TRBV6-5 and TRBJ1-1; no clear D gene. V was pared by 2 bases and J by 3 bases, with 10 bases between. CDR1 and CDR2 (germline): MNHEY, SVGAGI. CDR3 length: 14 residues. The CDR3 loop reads CASSYDHADTEAFF. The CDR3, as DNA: TGTGCCAGCAGTTACGACCACGCGGACACTGAAGCTTTCTTT.

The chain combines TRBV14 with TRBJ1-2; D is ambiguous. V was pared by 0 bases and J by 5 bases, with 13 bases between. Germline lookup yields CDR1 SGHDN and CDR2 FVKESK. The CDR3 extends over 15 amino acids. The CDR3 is CASSQDRRGRYGYTF. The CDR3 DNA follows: TGTGCCAGCAGCCAAGATCGGCGAGGGAGATATGGCTACACCTTC.